Presented here are 15 T cell receptor beta chains from one specimen sequenced in a study of metastatic and nonmetastatic thyroid tumors. TCRdb reassembled clones from the PCR reads with MiXCR. The table records approximately 50,000 clones, about 4.3% of them present only once. Patients had received no treatment of any kind before thyroid surgery. Sample: blood. The receptor source for this set is a female donor with papillary thyroid cancer or a benign thyroid nodule (not recorded which). Some clones in this sample may be carry-over from other donors' samples.

Many counts were recorded for this clone. This sequence joins TRBV20-1 and TRBJ2-7; 7 positions match TRBD2. Germline V gene lookup returns CDR1 DFQATT and CDR2 SNEGSKA (reference sequence). The ends lost 4 bases at V and 0 bases at J; junction bases unmatched: 9. This CDR3 has 15 amino acids. In nucleotides, the CDR3 is TGCAGTGCTATAGCCGGGACTATCCCCTCCTACGAGCAGTACTTC. Its translation is CSAIAGTIPSYEQYF.

This clone was observed many times. The CDR3 region has the DNA TGCGCCAGCAGCCAAGAGTTGGGGGGAGGGTCCTACGAGCAGTACTTC. It is translated as CASSQELGGGSYEQYF. The V and J genes are TRBV4-1 and TRBJ2-7; 7 bases map to TRBD2. CDR3 length: 16 residues. Germline CDR1 is MGHRA and CDR2 is YSYEKL. J gave up 1 base and V 0 bases, and 6 bases lay outside the gene matches.

This clone appeared many times. A read error may explain this, as a much larger clone is one base away. The chain is built from TRBV6-1 and TRBJ1-1, with D uncertain. V lost 6 bases and J 1 base, leaving 12 bases between the germline ends. From germline, CDR1 is MNHNS and CDR2 SASEGT. The CDR3 sequence is 14 residues long. This CDR3 reads CASRVQIGNTEAFF. Written as DNA, the CDR3 is TGTGCCAGCAGGGTTCAGATAGGGAACACTGAAGCTTTCTTT.

In its sample, this clone was seen a few times. The chain couples TRBV4-2 to TRBJ2-5; D is ambiguous. Germline-derived CDR1 and CDR2 are LGHNA and YNFKEQ. This CDR3 is built from 14 residues. The V gene lost 7 bases and the J gene lost 5 bases, with 17 bases spanning the gap. CDR3 protein: CASTRFLGAETQYF. For the CDR3, the DNA is TGTGCCAGCACCCGCTTCTTAGGAGCGGAGACCCAGTACTTC.

This clone was recorded many times. The chain recombines TRBV6-2 or TRBV6-3 with TRBJ2-3; 11 nucleotides match TRBD2. The CDR3 length is 15 residues. CDR1 and CDR2 from the germline V gene are MNHEY and SVGEGT. With V trimmed by 5 bases and J by 0 bases, 1 base remained unmatched. The CDR3, as DNA: TGTGCCAGCAGTAGGACTAGCGGGAGCACAGATACGCAGTATTTT. Protein product: CASSRTSGSTDTQYF.

About this clone itself: A single base separates this from a much larger clone, so it may be a read error. The V call is TRBV10-1, the J call TRBJ2-7, with 7 bases lining up with TRBD1. The germline gives CDR1 WNHNN, CDR2 SYGVQD (reference sequence). V was pared by 8 bases and J by 0 bases, with 7 bases of the junction left unmatched. The CDR3 covers 14 residues. The CDR3 loop reads CASPCGQASYEQYF. As DNA, the CDR3 is TGCGCCAGCCCCTGTGGACAGGCCTCCTACGAGCAGTACTTC.

This clone was seen repeatedly, ten times or more. A read error is possible here, since a much larger clone lies one base away. The conserved final phenylalanine or tryptophan is absent from the CDR3, which likely points to a read error. The rearrangement joins TRBV12-3 or TRBV12-4 to TRBJ1-3; D uncertain. V lost 10 bases and J lost 0, with 10 bases in between. The CDR3 spans 13 residues. CDR3 sequence reads: CATGRFSGNTIYS. In nucleotides, the CDR3 is TGTGCCACGGGCCGATTCTCTGGAAACACCATATATTCT.

This clone was seen at least ten times. This chain connects TRBV4-1 to TRBJ2-7, with D perhaps matching TRBD1 (5 bases). The germline V gene has CDR1 MGHRA and CDR2 YSYEKL. Trimming cost V 0 bases and J 0 bases, with 15 bases left between them. This CDR3 contains 17 residues. The CDR3 protein is CASSQEHDRQRSYEQYF. Written as DNA, the CDR3 is TGCGCCAGCAGCCAAGAGCATGACCGACAGCGCTCCTACGAGCAGTACTTC.

This clone has a count of ten or more. The chain uses TRBV20-1 and TRBJ1-4; D gene unclear. The ends were cut back, 0 bases at V and 3 bases at J, with 11 bases in the middle. The CDR3 loop spans 15 amino acids. Germline CDR1 and CDR2: DFQATT and SNEGSKA (reference sequence). The CDR3 nucleotides read TGCAGTGCTAGAGATCCGGGGTCGGCTAATGAAAAACTGTTTTTT. This translates into CSARDPGSANEKLFF.

This clone was seen at least ten times. The chain has TRBV7-9 and TRBJ2-2; maybe TRBD1 (5 bases). CDR1 is SEHNR, CDR2 FQNEAQ, per germline (reference sequence). Trimming cost V 5 bases and J 2 bases, with 9 bases left between them. The length of the CDR3 is 14 residues. The CDR3 region is CASSPDSNTGELFF. The CDR3 bases are TGTGCCAGCAGCCCAGACAGTAACACCGGGGAGCTGTTTTTT.

As concerns this clone: One junction end disagrees with the germline gene, perhaps due to a read error. This chain links TRBV27 with TRBJ2-1; D possibly corresponds to TRBD1 (5 bases). CDR1 is MNHEY and CDR2 is SMNVEV in the germline V gene (reference sequence). CDR3 length: 15 amino acids. This CDR3 reads CASSPPQGPYSEQFF. CDR3 sequence (DNA): TGCGCCAGCAGTCCCCCTCAGGGCCCGTACAGTGAGCAGTTCTTC.

This clone was seen a handful of times. No conserved phenylalanine or tryptophan is present at the end of the CDR3, so a read error is the likely explanation. The DNA is left out, because the CDR3 cannot be placed on it with certainty; the CDR3 is given as TCRdb lists it. V gene TRBV12-3 or TRBV12-4 combines with J gene TRBJ1-6. The CDR3 extends over 12 residues, inclusive of both ends. The CDR3 here is CASSFGNSPIHS.

The chain is built from TRBV20-1 and TRBJ2-7, with 9 bases identical to TRBD1. Germline V gives CDR1 DFQATT, CDR2 SNEGSKA (reference sequence). J gave up 6 bases and V 6 bases, and 18 bases lay outside the gene matches. CDR3 size: 16 residues. CDR3 nucleotide sequence: TGCAGTGCACAATACCCGCCGGGACAGGGTTCCCGCGAGCAGTACTTC. It specifies CSAQYPPGQGSREQYF.

In this sample, this clone is medium-sized. V and J are TRBV6-1 and TRBJ1-6; TRBD1 aligns across 11 bases. The CDR3 has 15 amino acids. Per germline, CDR1 MNHNS and CDR2 SASEGT. V shed 9 bases and J 9 bases; nucleotides not matched to a gene: 10. The CDR3, as DNA: TGTGCCAGTGGACAGGGGGCTAGCCTATTTTCACCCCTCCACTTT. Protein product: CASGQGASLFSPLHF.

There are many counts of this clone. V is TRBV6-1 and J is TRBJ2-2; D is uncertain. CDR3 length: 12 amino acids. The V end lost 6 bases, the J end lost 4 bases, and 6 bases lay between the germline ends. From germline, CDR1 is MNHNS and CDR2 SASEGT. Here the CDR3 DNA reads TGTGCCAGCAGCAAACCCACCGGGGAGCTGTTTTTT. It encodes CASSKPTGELFF.